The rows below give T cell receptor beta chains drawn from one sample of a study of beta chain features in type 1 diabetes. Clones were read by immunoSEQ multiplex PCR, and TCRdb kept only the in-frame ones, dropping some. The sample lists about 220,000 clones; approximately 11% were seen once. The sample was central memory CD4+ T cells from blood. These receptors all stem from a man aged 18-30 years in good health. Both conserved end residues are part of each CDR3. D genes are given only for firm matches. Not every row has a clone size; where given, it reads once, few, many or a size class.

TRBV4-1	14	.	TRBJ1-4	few	CASSQVQGVEKLFF	TGCGCCAGCAGCCAAGTACAGGGAGTAGAAAAACTGTTTTTT
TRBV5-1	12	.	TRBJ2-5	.	CASSRQQETQYF	TGCGCCAGCAGTCGACAGCAAGAGACCCAGTACTTC
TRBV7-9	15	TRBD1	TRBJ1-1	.	CASSAQTGWGTEAFF	TGTGCCAGCAGCGCCCAGACAGGGTGGGGCACTGAAGCTTTCTTT
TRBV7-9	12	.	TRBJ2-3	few	CASSWVPDTQYF	TGTGCCAGCAGCTGGGTCCCAGATACGCAGTATTTT
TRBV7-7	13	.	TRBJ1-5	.	CASSLRGDQPQHF	TGTGCTAGCAGCTTAAGAGGGGATCAGCCCCAGCATTTT
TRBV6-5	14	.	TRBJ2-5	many	CASSLLDGGETQYF	TGTGCCAGCAGTCTCCTGGACGGGGGAGAGACCCAGTACTTC
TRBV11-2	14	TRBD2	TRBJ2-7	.	CASSQREGQYEQYF	TGCGCCAGCAGCCAACGGGAGGGCCAGTACGAGCAGTACTTC
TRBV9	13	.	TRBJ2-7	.	CASSVHRSDEQYF	TGTGCCAGCAGCGTACACCGAAGCGACGAGCAGTACTTC
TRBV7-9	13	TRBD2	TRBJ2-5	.	CASKTSGRETQYF	TGTGCCAGCAAAACTAGCGGGAGAGAGACCCAGTACTTC
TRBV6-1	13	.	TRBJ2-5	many	CASSDYPQETQYF	TGTGCCAGCAGTGACTACCCCCAAGAGACCCAGTACTTC
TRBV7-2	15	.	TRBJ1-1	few	CASSSQGVENTEAFF	TGTGCCAGCAGCTCCCAGGGAGTCGAGAACACTGAAGCTTTCTTT
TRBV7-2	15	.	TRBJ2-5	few	CASSLDSRRGETQYF	TGTGCCAGCAGCTTAGATAGCCGGCGCGGAGAGACCCAGTACTTC
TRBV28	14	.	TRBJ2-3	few	CASEPAFTPDTQYF	TGTGCCAGCGAACCTGCATTCACCCCAGATACGCAGTATTTT
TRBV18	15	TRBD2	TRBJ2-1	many	CASSPSGRGYNEQFF	TGTGCCAGCTCTCCAAGCGGGAGGGGATACAATGAGCAGTTCTTC
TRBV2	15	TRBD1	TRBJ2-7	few	CASSRTGGVSYEQYF	TGTGCCAGCAGTAGGACAGGGGGAGTTTCCTACGAGCAGTACTTC
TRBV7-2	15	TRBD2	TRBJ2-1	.	CASSSRSGRNNEQFF	TGTGCCAGCAGCTCCCGAAGCGGGAGAAACAATGAGCAGTTCTTC
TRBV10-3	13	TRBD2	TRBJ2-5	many	CASGLASQETQYF	TGTGCCTCAGGACTAGCGTCCCAAGAGACCCAGTACTTC
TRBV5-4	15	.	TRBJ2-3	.	CASSSRTASTDTQYF	TGTGCCAGCAGCTCCCGGACGGCTAGCACAGATACGCAGTATTTT
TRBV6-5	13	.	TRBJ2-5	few	CASIRRGAETQYF	TGTGCCAGCATCCGGCGCGGAGCAGAGACCCAGTACTTC
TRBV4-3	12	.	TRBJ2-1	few	CASSQDGDEQFF	TGCGCCAGCAGCCAAGATGGGGATGAGCAGTTCTTC
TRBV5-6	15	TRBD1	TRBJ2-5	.	CASSGTRGTQETQYF	TGTGCCAGCAGCGGGACCAGGGGGACCCAAGAGACCCAGTACTTC
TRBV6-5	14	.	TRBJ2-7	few	CASSYSGSSYEQYF	TGTGCCAGCAGTTACTCGGGTAGCTCCTACGAGCAGTACTTC
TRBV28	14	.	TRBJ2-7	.	CASSPTGVRGEQYF	TGTGCCAGCAGTCCCACGGGAGTCCGGGGGGAGCAGTACTTC
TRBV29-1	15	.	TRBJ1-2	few	CSVDRRSGTNYGYTF	TGCAGCGTTGATCGTCGGTCAGGAACTAACTATGGCTACACCTTC
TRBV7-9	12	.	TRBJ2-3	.	CASSFRADTQYF	TGTGCCAGCAGCTTTCGGGCAGATACGCAGTATTTT
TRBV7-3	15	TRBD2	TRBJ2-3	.	CASSLQAGGPDTQYF	TGTGCCAGCAGCTTACAGGCGGGAGGGCCAGATACGCAGTATTTT
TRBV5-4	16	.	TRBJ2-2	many	CASSTAGGSNTGELFF	TGTGCCAGCAGCACGGCTGGCGGCTCGAACACCGGGGAGCTGTTTTTT
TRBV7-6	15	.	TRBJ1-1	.	CASSLPQAGNTEAFF	TGTGCCAGCAGCCTCCCCCAGGCGGGCAACACTGAAGCTTTCTTT
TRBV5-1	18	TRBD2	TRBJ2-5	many	CASSLAGVAGGSGETQYF	TGCGCCAGCAGCTTGGCCGGCGTAGCGGGAGGGAGCGGTGAGACCCAGTACTTC
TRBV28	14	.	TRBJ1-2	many	CASSPGLSGDGYTF	TGTGCCAGCAGCCCCGGTTTGTCAGGGGATGGCTACACCTTC
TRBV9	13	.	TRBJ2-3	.	CASSPLFTDTQYF	TGTGCCAGCAGCCCCCTTTTCACAGATACGCAGTATTTT
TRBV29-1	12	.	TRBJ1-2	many	CSVVQGGDGYTF	TGCAGCGTTGTTCAGGGTGGCGATGGCTACACCTTC